The 7 T cell receptor beta chains reported below all come from one sample, sequenced in a study. Treg sorting used a CD4+CD25+CD127-/low gate. Using its own MiXCR run on the 5' RACE reads, TCRdb lists one record per CDR3 protein. This table holds approximately 11,000 distinct CDR3 sequences, about a sixth found once. Sequencing was performed on Tregs sorted from a lymph node. These receptors came from a female donor with breast cancer.

This clonotype has ten or more counts. This sequence joins TRBV12-3 or TRBV12-4 and TRBJ2-2; a weak D match, TRBD1 (5 bases). V was cut by 3 bases and J by 1 base, with 9 bases left in between. There are 15 residues in the CDR3. The CDR3 region is CASSFFQGNTGELFF. The CDR3 region has the DNA TGTGCCAGCAGTTTTTTTCAGGGGAACACCGGGGAGCTGTTTTTT.

This clonotype was seen many times. V and J are TRBV4-1 and TRBJ1-1; the match to TRBD1 covers 8 bases. The V segment lost 3 bases and the J segment 5 bases; nucleotides outside the gene matches: 11. The CDR3 consists of 16 residues. Germline loops: CDR1 MGHRA, CDR2 YSYEKL. For the CDR3, the DNA is TGCGCCAGCAGCCAGGCGCCAGGGGGCCGGGGGACTGAAGCTTTCTTT. This sequence encodes CASSQAPGGRGTEAFF.

This clonotype was seen ten or more times. The gene calls are TRBV15 and TRBJ2-6; D is unclear. The germline gives CDR1 LNHNV, CDR2 YYDKDF (reference sequence). Trimming shortened V by 0 bases and J by 0 bases, and 6 bases separated the two germline ends. The CDR3 extends over 16 amino acids. The CDR3 region has the DNA TGTGCCACCAGCAGAGATGCCTTCTCTGGGGCCAACGTCCTGACTTTC. This translates into CATSRDAFSGANVLTF.

This clonotype was recorded at least ten times. The chain is built from TRBV5-1 and TRBJ2-3; the match to TRBD2 covers 7 bases. V shed 1 base and J 6 bases; nucleotides not matched to a gene: 2. Per the germline V gene, CDR1 is SGHRS and CDR2 is YFSETQ. This CDR3 contains 13 residues. The CDR3 protein is CASSLNGRDTQYF. The CDR3 DNA reads TGCGCCAGCAGCTTGAACGGGAGGGATACGCAGTATTTT.

Judged by abundance, this clonotype is medium-sized. The chain employs TRBV5-1 and TRBJ2-6; no reliable D call. The CDR3 has 15 amino acids. Per the germline V gene, CDR1 is SGHRS and CDR2 is YFSETQ. V shed 1 base and J shed 0 bases, with 5 bases lying between them. CDR3 region: CASSLLGSGANVLTF. CDR3 DNA sequence: TGCGCCAGCAGCTTGCTGGGCTCTGGGGCCAACGTCCTGACTTTC.

This clonotype qualifies as medium-sized (0.01 to 0.1%). This chain uses TRBV6-5 with TRBJ2-6; D unresolved. Germline values: CDR1 MNHEY, CDR2 SVGAGI. V gave up 2 bases and J gave up 0 bases, with 11 bases separating them. The CDR3 is 17 amino acids. The CDR3 region has the DNA TGTGCCAGCAGTTACCGTTTGGGGTTCTCTGGGGCCAACGTCCTGACTTTC. It translates to CASSYRLGFSGANVLTF.

This chain joins TRBV20-1 and TRBJ2-1, with unresolved D. V was clipped by 3 bases and J by 13 bases, with 16 bases between them. The CDR3 is 12 residues long. From germline, CDR1 is DFQATT and CDR2 SNEGSKA (reference sequence). In DNA, the CDR3 is TGCAGTGCTAGCTTAGTTACGGGCGATCAGTTCTTC. Protein sequence: CSASLVTGDQFF.